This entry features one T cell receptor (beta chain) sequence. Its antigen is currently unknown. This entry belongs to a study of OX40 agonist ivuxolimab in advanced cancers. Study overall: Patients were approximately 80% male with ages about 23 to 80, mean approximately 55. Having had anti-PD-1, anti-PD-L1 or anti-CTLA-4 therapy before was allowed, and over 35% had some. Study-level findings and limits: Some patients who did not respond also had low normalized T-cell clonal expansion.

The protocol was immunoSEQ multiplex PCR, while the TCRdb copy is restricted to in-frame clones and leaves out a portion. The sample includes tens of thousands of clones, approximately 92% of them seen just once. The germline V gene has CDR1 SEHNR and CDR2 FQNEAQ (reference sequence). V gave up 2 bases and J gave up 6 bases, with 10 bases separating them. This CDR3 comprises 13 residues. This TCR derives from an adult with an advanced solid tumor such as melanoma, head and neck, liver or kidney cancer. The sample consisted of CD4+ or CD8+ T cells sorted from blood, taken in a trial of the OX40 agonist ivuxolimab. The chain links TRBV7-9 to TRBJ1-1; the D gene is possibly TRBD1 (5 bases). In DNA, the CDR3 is TGTGCCAGCAGCTTACTGGGGGACGCTGAAGCTTTCTTT. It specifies CASSLLGDAEAFF.